Detailed here is one T cell receptor beta chain. Its specificity is not known. The assay used was immunoSEQ (version v3.0), run at survey level. TCRdb keeps only in-frame clones here, not all; method: immunoSEQ multiplex PCR. The sample holds 14,000 or so clones, around 90% seen once. The sample is drawn from a study of long-term antiretroviral therapy in people with HIV. Study-wide results and limits: ART preceded a rise in diversity that nonetheless stayed lower than in transplant donor controls.

This specimen consisted of unsorted PBMCs, obtained 6.2 years after starting antiretroviral therapy. The sequence was collected from a man aged 40-49 years with HIV.

Written as DNA, the CDR3 is TGTGCCGGGGGCGTAAGGACTACCTACGAGCAGTACTTC. Residues: CAGGVRTTYEQYF. The chain carries TRBV30 and TRBJ2-7, with D perhaps TRBD1 or TRBD2 (6 bases each). Germline loops: CDR1 GTSNPN, CDR2 SVGIG (reference sequence). CDR3 length equals 13 residues. V lost 8 bases and J 2 bases, leaving 16 bases between the germline ends.